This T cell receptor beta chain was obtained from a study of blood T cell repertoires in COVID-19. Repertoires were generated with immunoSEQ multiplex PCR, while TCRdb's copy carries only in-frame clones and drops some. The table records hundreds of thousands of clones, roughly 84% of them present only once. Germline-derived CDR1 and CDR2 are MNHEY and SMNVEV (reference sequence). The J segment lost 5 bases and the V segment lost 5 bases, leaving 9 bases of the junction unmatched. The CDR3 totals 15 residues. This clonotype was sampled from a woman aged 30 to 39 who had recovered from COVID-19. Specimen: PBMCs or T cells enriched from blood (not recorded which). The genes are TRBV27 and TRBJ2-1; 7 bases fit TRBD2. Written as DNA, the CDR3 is TGTGCCAGCAGTCCCCCGGGACTAATAAACAATGAGCAGTTCTTC. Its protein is CASSPPGLINNEQFF.